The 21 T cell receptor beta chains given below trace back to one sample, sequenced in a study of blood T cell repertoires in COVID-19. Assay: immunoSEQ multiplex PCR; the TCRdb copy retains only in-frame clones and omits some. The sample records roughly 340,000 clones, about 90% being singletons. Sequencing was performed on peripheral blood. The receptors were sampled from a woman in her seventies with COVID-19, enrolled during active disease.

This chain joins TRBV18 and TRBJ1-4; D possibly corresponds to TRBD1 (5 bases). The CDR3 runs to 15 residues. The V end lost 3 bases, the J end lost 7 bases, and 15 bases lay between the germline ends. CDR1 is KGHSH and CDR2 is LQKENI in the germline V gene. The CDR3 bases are TGTGCCAGCTCACCCACCTGGAGGGACGGTGAAAAACTGTTTTTT. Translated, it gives CASSPTWRDGEKLFF.

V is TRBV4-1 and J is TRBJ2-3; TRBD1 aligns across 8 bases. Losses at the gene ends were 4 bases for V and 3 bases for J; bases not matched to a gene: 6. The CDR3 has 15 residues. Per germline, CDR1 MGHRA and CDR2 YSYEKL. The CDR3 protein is CASSRTGGGTDTQYF. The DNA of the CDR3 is TGCGCCAGCAGCCGCACAGGGGGAGGAACAGATACGCAGTATTTT.

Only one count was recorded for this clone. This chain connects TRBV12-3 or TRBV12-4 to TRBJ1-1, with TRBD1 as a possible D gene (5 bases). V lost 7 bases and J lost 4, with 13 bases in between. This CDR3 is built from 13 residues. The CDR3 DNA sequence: TGTGCCAGCACCCTAGGAGGGACCACTGAAGCTTTCTTT. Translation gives CASTLGGTTEAFF.

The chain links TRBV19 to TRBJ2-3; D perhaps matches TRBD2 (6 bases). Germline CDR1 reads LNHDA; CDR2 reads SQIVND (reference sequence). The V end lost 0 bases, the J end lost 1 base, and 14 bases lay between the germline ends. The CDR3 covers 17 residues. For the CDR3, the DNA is TGTGCCAGTAGTATAGACCGGGACGGAGGGGGCACAGATACGCAGTATTTT. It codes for CASSIDRDGGGTDTQYF.

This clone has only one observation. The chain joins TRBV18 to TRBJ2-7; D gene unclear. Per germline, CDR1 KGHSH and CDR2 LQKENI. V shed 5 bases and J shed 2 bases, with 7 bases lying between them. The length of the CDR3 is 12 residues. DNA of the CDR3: TGTGCCAGCTCAGAGACAACCTACGAGCAGTACTTC. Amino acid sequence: CASSETTYEQYF.

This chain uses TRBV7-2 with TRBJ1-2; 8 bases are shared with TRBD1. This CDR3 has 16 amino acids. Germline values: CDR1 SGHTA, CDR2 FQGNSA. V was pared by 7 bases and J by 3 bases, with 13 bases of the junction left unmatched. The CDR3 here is CASTRTGQSGDYGYTF. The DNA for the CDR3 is TGTGCCAGCACCCGGACAGGGCAATCTGGCGACTATGGCTACACCTTC. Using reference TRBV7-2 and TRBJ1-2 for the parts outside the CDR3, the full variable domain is GAGVSQSPSNKVTEKGKDVELRCDPISGHTALYWYRQSLGQGLEFLIYFQGNSAPDKSGLPSDRFSAERTGGSVSTLTIQRTQQEDSAVYLCASTRTGQSGDYGYTFGSGTRLTVV.

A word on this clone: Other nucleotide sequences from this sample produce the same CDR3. As DNA, the CDR3 is TGCGCCAGCAGCTTCGACAGATACGAGCAGTACTTC. Its protein product is CASSFDRYEQYF. V gene TRBV5-1 combines with J gene TRBJ2-7; perhaps TRBD1 as D (5 bases). CDR1 and CDR2 (germline): SGHRS, YFSETQ. V was shortened by 2 bases and J by 4 bases, with 7 bases between the two germline ends. The CDR3 covers 12 residues. The full variable domain, rest sourced from reference TRBV5-1 and TRBJ2-7, is KAGVTQTPRYLIKTRGQQVTLSCSPISGHRSVSWYQQTPGQGLQFLFEYFSETQRNKGNFPGRFSGRQFSNSRSEMNVSTLELGDSALYLCASSFDRYEQYFGPGTRLTVT.

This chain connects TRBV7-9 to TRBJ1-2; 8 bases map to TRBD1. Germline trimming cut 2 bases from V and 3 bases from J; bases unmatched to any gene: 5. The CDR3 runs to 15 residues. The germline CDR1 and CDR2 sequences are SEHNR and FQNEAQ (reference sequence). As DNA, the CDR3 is TGTGCCAGCAGCTTAATTGCAGGGGGCGACTATGGCTACACCTTC. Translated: CASSLIAGGDYGYTF.

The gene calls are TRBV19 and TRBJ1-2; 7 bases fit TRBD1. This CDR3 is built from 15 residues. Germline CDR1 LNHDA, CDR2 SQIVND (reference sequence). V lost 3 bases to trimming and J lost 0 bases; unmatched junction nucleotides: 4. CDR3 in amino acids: CASSMTGPPNYGYTF. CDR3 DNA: TGTGCCAGTAGTATGACAGGGCCACCTAACTATGGCTACACCTTC.

The CDR3 bases are TGTGCCAGCAGTTCCGACAGGGTTGGCAATCAGCCCCAGCATTTT. Amino acids: CASSSDRVGNQPQHF. V usage is TRBV6-6 and J usage is TRBJ1-5; 7 bases align to TRBD1. With V trimmed by 4 bases and J by 2 bases, 5 bases remained unmatched. The CDR3 length is 15 residues. The germline V gene encodes CDR1 MNHNY and CDR2 SVGAGI (reference sequence).

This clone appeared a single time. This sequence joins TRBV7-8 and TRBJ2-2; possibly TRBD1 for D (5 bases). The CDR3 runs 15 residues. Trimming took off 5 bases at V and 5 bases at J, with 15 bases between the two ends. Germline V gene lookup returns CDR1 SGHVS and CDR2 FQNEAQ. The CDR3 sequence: CASSPSRVRTGELFF. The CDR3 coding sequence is TGTGCCAGCAGCCCATCCAGGGTTCGAACCGGGGAGCTGTTTTTT.

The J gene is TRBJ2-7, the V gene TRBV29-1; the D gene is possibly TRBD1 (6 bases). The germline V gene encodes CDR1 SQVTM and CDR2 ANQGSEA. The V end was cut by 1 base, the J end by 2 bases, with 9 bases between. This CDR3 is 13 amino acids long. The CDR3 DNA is TGCAGCGTTGAAGGGACAGCAACCTACGAGCAGTACTTC. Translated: CSVEGTATYEQYF.

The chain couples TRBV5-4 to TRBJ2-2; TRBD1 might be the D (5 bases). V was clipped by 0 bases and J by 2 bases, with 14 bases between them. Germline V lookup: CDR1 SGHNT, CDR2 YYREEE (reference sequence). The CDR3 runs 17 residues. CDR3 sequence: CASSLGWGSLNTGELFF. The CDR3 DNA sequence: TGTGCCAGCAGCTTGGGATGGGGCTCGCTAAACACCGGGGAGCTGTTTTTT.

This chain's CDR3 is CATSTGQGYGYTF. The CDR3 nucleotides are TGTGCCACCAGTACAGGACAGGGGTATGGCTACACCTTC. The chain is built from TRBV24-1 and TRBJ1-2; TRBD1 aligns across 9 bases. CDR1 and CDR2 (germline): KGHDR, SFDVKD. The length of the CDR3 is 13 residues. V trimming: 6 bases; J trimming: 5 bases; junction bases outside the gene matches: 3.

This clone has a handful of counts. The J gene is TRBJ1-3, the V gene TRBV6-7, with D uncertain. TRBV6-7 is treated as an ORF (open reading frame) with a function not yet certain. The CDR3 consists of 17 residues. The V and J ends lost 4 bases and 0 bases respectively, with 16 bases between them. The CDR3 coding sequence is TGTGCCAGCAGTTCTGGCAGCGGCCATCTCTCTGGAAACACCATATATTTT. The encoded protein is CASSSGSGHLSGNTIYF.

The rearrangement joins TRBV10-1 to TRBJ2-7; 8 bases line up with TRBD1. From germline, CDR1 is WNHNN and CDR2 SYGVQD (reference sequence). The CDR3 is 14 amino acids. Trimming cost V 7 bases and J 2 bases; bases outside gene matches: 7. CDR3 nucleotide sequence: TGCGCCAGCATTGGGCAGGGGGCCCCCTACGAGCAGTACTTC. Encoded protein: CASIGQGAPYEQYF.

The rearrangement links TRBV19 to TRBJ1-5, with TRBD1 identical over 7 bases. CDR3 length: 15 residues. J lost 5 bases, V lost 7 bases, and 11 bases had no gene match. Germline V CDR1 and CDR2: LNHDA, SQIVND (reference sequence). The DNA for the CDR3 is TGTGCCAGTAAAAGGGGGCGCGAGGCTCATCAGCCCCAGCATTTT. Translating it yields CASKRGREAHQPQHF.

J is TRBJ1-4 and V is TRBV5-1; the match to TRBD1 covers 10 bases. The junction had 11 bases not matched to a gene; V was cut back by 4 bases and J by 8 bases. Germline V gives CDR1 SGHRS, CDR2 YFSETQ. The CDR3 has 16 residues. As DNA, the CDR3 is TGCGCCAGCAGCCCAGACAGGGGGCGAGTTGGGGAAAAACTGTTTTTT. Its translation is CASSPDRGRVGEKLFF.

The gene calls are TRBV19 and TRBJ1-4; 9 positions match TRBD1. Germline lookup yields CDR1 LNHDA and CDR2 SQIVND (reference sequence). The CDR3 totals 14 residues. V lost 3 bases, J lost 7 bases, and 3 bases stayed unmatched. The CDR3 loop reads CASSMGQGFEKLFF. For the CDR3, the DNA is TGTGCCAGTAGTATGGGACAGGGTTTTGAAAAACTGTTTTTT.

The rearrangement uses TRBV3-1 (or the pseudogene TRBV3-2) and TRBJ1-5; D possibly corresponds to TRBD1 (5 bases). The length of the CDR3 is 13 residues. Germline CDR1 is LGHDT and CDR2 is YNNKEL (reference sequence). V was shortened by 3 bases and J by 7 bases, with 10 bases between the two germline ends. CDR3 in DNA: TGTGCCAGCAGCCACGGGGGTAGGCAGCCCCAGCATTTT. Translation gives CASSHGGRQPQHF.

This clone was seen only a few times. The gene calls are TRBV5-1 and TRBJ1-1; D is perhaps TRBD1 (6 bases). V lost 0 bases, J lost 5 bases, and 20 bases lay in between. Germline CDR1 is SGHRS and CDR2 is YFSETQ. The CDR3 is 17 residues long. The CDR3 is CASSLASYAGASTEAFF. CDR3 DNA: TGCGCCAGCAGCTTGGCCTCTTATGCAGGGGCATCGACTGAAGCTTTCTTT.